The 22 T cell receptor beta chains below come from one sample, sequenced in a study of T cell responses to AZD1222 COVID-19 vaccine. Data came from immunoSEQ multiplex PCR; TCRdb stores just in-frame clones and leaves some out. The table includes about 170,000 clones, roughly 92% detected once. The input for sequencing was peripheral blood, taken on day 0 of AZD1222 vaccination. All receptors come from an adult in good health.

This clone was picked up a small number of times. This chain joins TRBV6-2 or TRBV6-3 and TRBJ1-2; D gene ambiguous. The CDR3 loop spans 13 amino acids. Germline lookup yields CDR1 MNHEY and CDR2 SVGEGT. V was pared by 6 bases and J by 2 bases, with 10 bases between. The CDR3 is CASRYGGNYGYTF. In nucleotides, the CDR3 is TGTGCCAGCAGATACGGCGGGAACTATGGCTACACCTTC.

The V gene is TRBV7-2, the J gene TRBJ2-2, with D possibly matching TRBD1 (6 bases). The germline CDR1 and CDR2 sequences are SGHTA and FQGNSA. The CDR3 sequence is 16 residues long. Trimming removed 3 bases at V and 3 bases at J, with 14 bases between. The CDR3 bases are TGTGCCAGCAGCTTTTGGGGCAGGGGTGACACCGGGGAGCTGTTTTTT. Its translation is CASSFWGRGDTGELFF.

This chain links TRBV10-2 with TRBJ1-3; D is possibly TRBD1 (5 bases). Trimming stripped 2 bases from V and 3 bases from J, with 8 bases between. The CDR3 is made up of 14 amino acids. Germline V gene lookup returns CDR1 WSHSY and CDR2 SAAADI. The CDR3 DNA reads TGCGCCAGCAGTGAGGGGGGTTATGGAAACACCATATATTTT. Amino acid sequence: CASSEGGYGNTIYF.

The chain carries TRBV5-6 and TRBJ1-2; D possibly corresponds to TRBD1 (6 bases). Trimming shortened V by 3 bases and J by 2 bases, and 26 bases separated the two germline ends. CDR1 SGHDT and CDR2 YYEEEE come from the germline V gene. The CDR3 runs to 19 residues. CDR3 loop: CASSSVFSPQPGQNYGYTF. CDR3 nucleotides: TGTGCCAGCAGCTCGGTATTTTCCCCCCAACCCGGACAGAACTATGGCTACACCTTC.

The J gene is TRBJ1-2, the V gene TRBV25-1; D ambiguous. The CDR3 is 14 amino acids. CDR1 is MGHDK, CDR2 SYGVNS, per germline. The germline V and J ends were trimmed by 0 bases and 0 bases, with 5 bases remaining between them. The CDR3 loop reads CASSEYWTNYGYTF. The CDR3 DNA reads TGTGCCAGCAGTGAATACTGGACTAACTATGGCTACACCTTC.

The CDR3 here is CSVRIAAHNEQFF. The CDR3 DNA sequence: TGCAGCGTACGGATCGCAGCCCACAATGAGCAGTTCTTC. The chain employs TRBV29-1 and TRBJ2-1; no definite D call. V was pared by 6 bases and J by 5 bases, with 14 bases between. The CDR3 has 13 amino acids. Germline V CDR1 and CDR2: SQVTM, ANQGSEA.

The chain combines TRBV5-5 with TRBJ1-5; D is unclear. Per the germline V gene, CDR1 is SGHKS and CDR2 is YYEKEE (reference sequence). This CDR3 region has 15 residues. V dropped 2 bases and J dropped 2 bases, with 11 bases sitting between them. CDR3: CASSFNPSGNQPQHF. The CDR3 DNA reads as TGTGCCAGCAGCTTCAACCCGAGCGGCAATCAGCCCCAGCATTTT. Full variable domain (outside the CDR3, taken from reference TRBV5-5 and TRBJ1-5): DAGVTQSPTHLIKTRGQQVTLRCSPISGHKSVSWYQQVLGQGPQFIFQYYEKEERGRGNFPDRFSARQFPNYSSELNVNALLLGDSALYLCASSFNPSGNQPQHFGDGTRLSIL.

This clone was observed once. This sequence joins TRBV30 and TRBJ1-5; 10 positions agree with TRBD1. Germline lookup yields CDR1 GTSNPN and CDR2 SVGIG (reference sequence). The CDR3 has 14 amino acids. Unmatched junction bases numbered 5, after V lost 3 bases and J lost 6 bases. CDR3 sequence reads: CAWSPGQGSQPQHF. CDR3 in DNA: TGTGCCTGGAGCCCGGGACAGGGGAGTCAGCCCCAGCATTTT.

CDR3 sequence reads: CASSLSGTGGGPSYNEQFF. CDR3 bases: TGTGCCAGCAGCTTATCCGGGACAGGGGGTGGACCGTCCTACAATGAGCAGTTCTTC. The chain is built from TRBV7-2 and TRBJ2-1; TRBD1 matches 11 bases. The CDR3 is made up of 19 amino acids. V gave up 2 bases and J gave up 1 base; unmatched junction bases: 10. The germline V gene encodes CDR1 SGHTA and CDR2 FQGNSA.

J is TRBJ2-3 and V is TRBV4-2; TRBD1 might be the D (5 bases). The CDR3 is made up of 16 amino acids. The germline gives CDR1 LGHNA, CDR2 YNFKEQ. The V and J ends lost 0 bases and 0 bases respectively, with 10 bases between them. CDR3 amino acids: CASSQDVTVSTDTQYF. CDR3 DNA sequence: TGTGCCAGCAGCCAAGATGTGACAGTTAGCACAGATACGCAGTATTTT.

The chain uses TRBV10-1 and TRBJ1-2; D call uncertain. The V and J ends lost 0 bases and 4 bases respectively, with 6 bases between them. The CDR3 sequence is 13 residues long. CDR1 is WNHNN and CDR2 is SYGVQD in the germline V gene (reference sequence). CDR3 region: CASSESQSYGYTF. CDR3 bases: TGCGCCAGCAGTGAGTCCCAGAGCTATGGCTACACCTTC.

The CDR3 spells CASSRLGGGGNTIYF. As DNA, the CDR3 is TGTGCCAGCAGCCGTCTCGGGGGTGGGGGAAACACCATATATTTT. The gene calls are TRBV7-2 and TRBJ1-3; D perhaps matches TRBD1 (5 bases). Germline CDR1 is SGHTA and CDR2 is FQGNSA. The CDR3 has 15 residues. With 5 bases removed from V and 4 bases from J, the gap between germline ends came to 15 bases.

CDR3 sequence: CASSSGSVTGELFF. CDR3 in DNA: TGTGCCAGCAGTTCCGGGTCCGTCACCGGGGAGCTGTTTTTT. The chain recombines TRBV28 with TRBJ2-2; D not certain. The CDR3 has 14 residues. Trimming took 4 bases from V and 4 from J, leaving 10 bases between them. Germline V gene lookup returns CDR1 MDHEN and CDR2 SYDVKM.

This chain uses TRBV27 with TRBJ1-5, with a possible D match to TRBD1 (6 bases). V lost 6 bases, J lost 4 bases, and 19 bases lay in between. The germline gives CDR1 MNHEY, CDR2 SMNVEV (reference sequence). The CDR3 loop spans 16 amino acids. The CDR3 sequence is CASRSLGAGLNQPQHF. In DNA form, the CDR3 reads TGTGCCAGCAGGTCCCTGGGGGCAGGTCTAAATCAGCCCCAGCATTTT.

Comments on this clone: The junction departs from the called germline gene at one end, perhaps through a read error. The chain joins TRBV7-9 to TRBJ1-1; D remains unclear. Per germline, CDR1 SEHNR and CDR2 FQNEAQ (reference sequence). The CDR3 sequence is 10 residues long. The CDR3 sequence: CASPFEGWDF. CDR3 bases: TGTGCCAGCCCCTTTGAGGGATGGGACTTT.

V gene TRBV6-2 or TRBV6-3 combines with J gene TRBJ2-7; 7 bases match TRBD2. CDR1 is MNHEY and CDR2 is SVGEGT in the germline V gene. This CDR3 contains 17 residues. V was clipped by 6 bases and J by 2 bases; unmatched bases: 16. In DNA form, the CDR3 reads TGTGCCAGCAGCCCCATCTTGGGCGGGAGAATACCCTACGAGCAGTACTTC. It codes for CASSPILGGRIPYEQYF.

This sequence joins TRBV5-4 and TRBJ2-5, with D possibly TRBD2 on 7 matching bases. V lost 3 bases to trimming and J lost 4 bases, with 16 bases between them. The CDR3 runs to 15 residues. Germline CDR1 SGHNT, CDR2 YYREEE (reference sequence). The CDR3 is CASSSPGASGETQYF. The CDR3 region has the DNA TGTGCCAGCAGCTCCCCAGGGGCTAGCGGAGAGACCCAGTACTTC.

Points on this clone: Germline and junction disagree at one end, which may indicate a read error. V is TRBV7-7 and J is TRBJ2-7; 12 positions match TRBD2. This CDR3 is built from 16 residues. CDR1 and CDR2 (germline): SSHAT, FNYEAQ (reference sequence). As DNA, the CDR3 is TGTGCTAGCAGCCCAGGGTTACTAGCGGGAGGAGTCGAGCAGTACTTC. This encodes CASSPGLLAGGVEQYF.

The CDR3 reads CASSPQGPKGIQYF. The CDR3 region has the DNA TGTGCCAGCAGTCCCCAGGGCCCTAAAGGGATTCAGTACTTC. The chain is built from TRBV6-5 and TRBJ2-4, with D possibly TRBD1 on 5 matching bases. Trimming took off 5 bases at V and 10 bases at J, with 18 bases between the two ends. Per the germline V gene, CDR1 is MNHEY and CDR2 is SVGAGI. The CDR3 spans 14 residues.

The genes are TRBV30 and TRBJ2-6, with TRBD2 matching over 7 bases. After removal of 5 bases from V and 0 bases from J, the junction contained 16 bases not matched to a gene. The CDR3 totals 19 residues. Germline V gene sequence: CDR1 GTSNPN, CDR2 SVGIG (reference sequence). This chain's CDR3 is CAWGWSSGRAISGANVLTF. The CDR3 DNA reads as TGTGCCTGGGGGTGGTCTAGCGGAAGGGCCATCTCTGGGGCCAACGTCCTGACTTTC.

The J gene is TRBJ2-7, the V gene TRBV29-1; 9 positions agree with TRBD1. Germline V gives CDR1 SQVTM, CDR2 ANQGSEA. This CDR3 is built from 15 residues. Trimming took 4 bases from V and 2 from J; bases not matched to a gene: 9. CDR3 sequence: CSVGPTGGQAYEQYF. Here the CDR3 DNA reads TGCAGCGTTGGCCCCACAGGGGGCCAGGCCTACGAGCAGTACTTC.

The chain employs TRBV2 and TRBJ2-2, with TRBD2 matching 8 bases. J lost 4 bases, V lost 6 bases, and 7 bases had no gene match. This CDR3 contains 15 residues. From germline, CDR1 is SNHLY and CDR2 FYNNEI. CDR3 bases: TGTGCCAGCAGACACGGGGGGGCGGTCACCGGGGAGCTGTTTTTT. Protein product: CASRHGGAVTGELFF.